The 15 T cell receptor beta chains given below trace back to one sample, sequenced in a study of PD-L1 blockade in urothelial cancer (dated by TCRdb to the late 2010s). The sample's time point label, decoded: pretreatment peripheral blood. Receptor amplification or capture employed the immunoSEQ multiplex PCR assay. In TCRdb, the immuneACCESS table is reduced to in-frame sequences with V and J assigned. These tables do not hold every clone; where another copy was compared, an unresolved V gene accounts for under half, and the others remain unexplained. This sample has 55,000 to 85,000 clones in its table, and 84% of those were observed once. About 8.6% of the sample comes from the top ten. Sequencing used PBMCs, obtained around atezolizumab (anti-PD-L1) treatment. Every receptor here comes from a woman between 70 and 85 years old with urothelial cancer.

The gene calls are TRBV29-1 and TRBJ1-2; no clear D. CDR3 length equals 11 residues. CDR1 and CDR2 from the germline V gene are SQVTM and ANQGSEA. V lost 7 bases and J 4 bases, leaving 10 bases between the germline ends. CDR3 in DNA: TGCAGCGCGCTCGGGTCCTATGGCTACACCTTC. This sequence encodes CSALGSYGYTF. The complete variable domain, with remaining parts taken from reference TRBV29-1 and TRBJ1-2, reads SAVISQKPSRDICQRGTSLTIQCQVDSQVTMMFWYRQQPGQSLTLIATANQGSEATYESGFVIDKFPISRPNLTFSTLTVSNMSPEDSSIYLCSALGSYGYTFGSGTRLTVV.

The CDR3 nucleotides are TGTGCCAGCAGCTTGTTGGGGGGACCAGCGGGCGTCGAGCAGTACTTC. Protein product: CASSLLGGPAGVEQYF. The genes are TRBV11-2 and TRBJ2-7, with a weak D call TRBD2 (6 bases). The CDR3 runs to 16 residues. CDR1 SGHAT and CDR2 FQNNGV come from the germline V gene. The germline V and J ends were trimmed by 3 bases and 6 bases, with 21 bases remaining between them.

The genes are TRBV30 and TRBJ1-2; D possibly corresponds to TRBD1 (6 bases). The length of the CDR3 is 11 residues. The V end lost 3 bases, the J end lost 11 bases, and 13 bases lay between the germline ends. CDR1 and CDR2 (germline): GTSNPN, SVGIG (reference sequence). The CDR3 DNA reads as TGTGCCTGGAGGGGCAGGGGATTATACACCTTC. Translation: CAWRGRGLYTF.

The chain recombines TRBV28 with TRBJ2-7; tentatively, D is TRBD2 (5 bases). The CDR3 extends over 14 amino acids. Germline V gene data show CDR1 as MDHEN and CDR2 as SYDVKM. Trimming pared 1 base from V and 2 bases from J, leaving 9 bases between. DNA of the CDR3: TGTGCCAGCAGTTTATCCCCGGGGACCTACGAGCAGTACTTC. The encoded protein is CASSLSPGTYEQYF.

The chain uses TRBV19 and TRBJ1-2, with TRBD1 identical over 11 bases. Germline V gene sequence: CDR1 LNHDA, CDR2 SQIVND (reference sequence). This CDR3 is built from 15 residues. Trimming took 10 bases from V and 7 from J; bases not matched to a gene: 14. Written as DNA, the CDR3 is TGTGCCACCTACCTAGGAGGGGGACAGGGGGTTGGCTACACCTTC. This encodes CATYLGGGQGVGYTF.

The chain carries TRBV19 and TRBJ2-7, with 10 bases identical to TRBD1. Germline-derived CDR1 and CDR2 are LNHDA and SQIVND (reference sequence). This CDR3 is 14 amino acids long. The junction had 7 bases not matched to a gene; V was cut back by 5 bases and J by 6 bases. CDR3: CASSQGDRGGEQYF. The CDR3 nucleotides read TGTGCCAGTAGTCAGGGGGACAGGGGAGGCGAGCAGTACTTC.

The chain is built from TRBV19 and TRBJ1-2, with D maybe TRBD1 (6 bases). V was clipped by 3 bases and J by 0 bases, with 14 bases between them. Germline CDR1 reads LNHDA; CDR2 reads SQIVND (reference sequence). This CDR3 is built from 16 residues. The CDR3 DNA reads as TGTGCCAGTAGTATTGTCCGGGACACCACTAACTATGGCTACACCTTC. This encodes CASSIVRDTTNYGYTF.

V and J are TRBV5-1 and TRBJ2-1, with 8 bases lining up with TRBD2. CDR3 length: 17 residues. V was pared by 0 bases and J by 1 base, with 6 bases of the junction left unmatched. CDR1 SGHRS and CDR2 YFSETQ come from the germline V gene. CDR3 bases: TGCGCCAGCAGCTTGGAATCGGGGGGGGTATCCTACAATGAGCAGTTCTTC. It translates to CASSLESGGVSYNEQFF. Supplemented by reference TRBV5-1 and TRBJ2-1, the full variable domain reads KAGVTQTPRYLIKTRGQQVTLSCSPISGHRSVSWYQQTPGQGLQFLFEYFSETQRNKGNFPGRFSGRQFSNSRSEMNVSTLELGDSALYLCASSLESGGVSYNEQFFGPGTRLTVL.

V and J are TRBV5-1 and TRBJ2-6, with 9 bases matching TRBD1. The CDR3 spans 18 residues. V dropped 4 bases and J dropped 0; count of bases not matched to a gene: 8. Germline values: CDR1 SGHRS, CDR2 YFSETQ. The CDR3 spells CASSTTGTGFSGANVLTF. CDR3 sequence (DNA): TGCGCCAGCAGCACGACCGGGACAGGGTTCTCTGGGGCCAACGTCCTGACTTTC.

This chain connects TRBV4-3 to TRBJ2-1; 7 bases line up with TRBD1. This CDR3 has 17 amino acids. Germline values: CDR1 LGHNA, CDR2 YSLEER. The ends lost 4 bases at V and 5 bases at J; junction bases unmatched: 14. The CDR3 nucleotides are TGCGCCAGCAGCCGCAGAGCCAGGGGGAGACTTGACAATGAGCAGTTCTTC. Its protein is CASSRRARGRLDNEQFF.

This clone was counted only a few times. This CDR3 is CASSSRDREVAFYGYTF. The CDR3 coding sequence is TGTGCCAGCAGCTCGAGGGACAGGGAGGTGGCTTTCTATGGCTACACCTTC. The rearrangement uses TRBV7-9 and TRBJ1-2, with 9 bases aligning to TRBD1. There are 17 residues in the CDR3. CDR1 and CDR2 (germline): SEHNR, FQNEAQ (reference sequence). With 4 bases clipped from V and 4 bases from J, the junction kept 13 bases outside the gene matches.

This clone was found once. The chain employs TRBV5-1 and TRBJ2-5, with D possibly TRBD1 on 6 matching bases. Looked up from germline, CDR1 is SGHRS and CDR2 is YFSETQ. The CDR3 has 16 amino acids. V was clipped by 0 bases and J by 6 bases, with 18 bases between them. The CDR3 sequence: CASSLETGRLGKTQYF. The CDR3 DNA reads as TGCGCCAGCAGCTTGGAGACAGGACGCCTGGGGAAGACCCAGTACTTC. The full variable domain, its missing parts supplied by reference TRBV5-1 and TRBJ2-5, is KAGVTQTPRYLIKTRGQQVTLSCSPISGHRSVSWYQQTPGQGLQFLFEYFSETQRNKGNFPGRFSGRQFSNSRSEMNVSTLELGDSALYLCASSLETGRLGKTQYFGPGTRLLVL.

The CDR3 loop reads CASSATSGPQHF. The CDR3 DNA follows: TGCGCCAGCAGTGCTACCTCGGGACCCCAGCATTTT. The chain links TRBV10-1 to TRBJ1-5; D call uncertain. Germline values: CDR1 WNHNN, CDR2 SYGVQD (reference sequence). This CDR3 region has 12 residues. The ends were cut back, 4 bases at V and 10 bases at J, with 11 bases in the middle.

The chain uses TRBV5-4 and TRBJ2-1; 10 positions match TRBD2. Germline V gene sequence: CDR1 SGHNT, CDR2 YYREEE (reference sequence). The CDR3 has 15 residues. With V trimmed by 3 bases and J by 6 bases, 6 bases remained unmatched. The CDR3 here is CASSSGLADFNEQFF. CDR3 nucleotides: TGTGCCAGCAGCTCCGGACTAGCGGACTTCAATGAGCAGTTCTTC.

The CDR3 coding sequence is TGTGCCACAGCTGTGGGGCCTAATGAAAAACTGTTTTTT. Amino acids: CATAVGPNEKLFF. The V and J genes are TRBV2 and TRBJ1-4, with a tentative D call TRBD1 (5 bases). CDR1 is SNHLY and CDR2 is FYNNEI in the germline V gene. This CDR3 is built from 13 residues. V was trimmed by 10 bases and J by 3 bases, leaving 12 bases between them.